This T cell receptor (beta chain) was sequenced in a study of T cells after yellow fever vaccination. The CDR3 sequence is 15 residues long. V gave up 8 bases and J gave up 0 bases, with 17 bases separating them. Germline V gives CDR1 SEHNR, CDR2 FQNEAQ (reference sequence). Overall study findings and caveats: Reappearance after the booster was observed for most primary-vaccination clones (96% CD4, over 70% CD8).

TCR cDNA was made by 5'RACE template switching, adding a universal primer site and UMIs. MiXCR was run by TCRdb on the 5' RACE reads, yielding one entry per CDR3 protein. The table lists roughly 190,000 distinct CDR3 sequences, about 11% of them singletons. This clonotype has at least ten counts. Its antigen remains unidentified. Specimen: CD8+ T cells sorted from PBMCs, collected 15 days after the yellow fever booster vaccination. This TCR was recovered from a man aged 18 to 29 who received the YFV17D yellow fever vaccine. This sequence joins TRBV7-9 and TRBJ2-7; the D gene is possibly TRBD1 (6 bases). CDR3 in DNA: TGTGCCAGCTCCCCATCTCAGGGGCCCTCCTACGAGCAGTACTTC. It specifies CASSPSQGPSYEQYF. Using reference TRBV7-9 and TRBJ2-7 for the parts outside the CDR3, the full variable domain is DTGVSQNPRHKITKRGQNVTFRCDPISEHNRLYWYRQTLGQGPEFLTYFQNEAQLEKSRLLSDRFSAERPKGSFSTLEIQRTEQGDSAMYLCASSPSQGPSYEQYFGPGTRLTVT.